This note documents a single T cell receptor beta chain sequence. Its antigen is not yet known. No much larger clonotype is one base removed from it; base qualities were not supplied. The donors belonged to the validation cohort of about 110 subjects, which was separate from the roughly 700-subject first cohort. The library was produced with the immunoSEQ multiplex PCR assay. In the authors' own workflow: A statistical classification framework was developed to diagnose cytomegalovirus status using the catalog of TCR beta chain sequences. The table comes from immuneACCESS by way of TCRdb, which keeps in-frame sequences with V and J called. Part of the clones is missing from these tables; in studies checked, under half for an unresolved V gene and the rest for unknown reasons. The D gene and trimming were derived from the DNA, and the V and J assignments and clone size from that table. The sample data list some 130,000 clones, and roughly 90% of these were observed just once. The ten largest clonotypes hold about 6% of the sample.

The entry originates in a study of cytomegalovirus exposure and HLA in healthy donors (dated by TCRdb to 2016 to 2017). Turning to the overall study: The 666 repertoires of the first cohort and the roughly 120 validation repertoires were produced on the same platform, according to a later analysis. The study combined high-throughput TCR immunosequencing, statistical association of individual TCRs with disease status, and machine learning to predict cytomegalovirus infection status. The aim of the study was to test whether cataloging public T cell receptors could identify signatures of past pathogen exposure. Besides the first cohort of 666 subjects, a separate validation cohort made up of about 120 different subjects was used. General conclusions and limits of the study: A later analysis lacked HLA typing for the validation cohort, so it scored co-occurrence in that cohort across all 120 or so repertoires. In both the original and validation cohorts, the classifier was reported to diagnose cytomegalovirus status with high specificity and sensitivity. A few of the identified cytomegalovirus-associated TCR beta chains were confirmed in vitro to be specific for cytomegalovirus antigens. The authors suggested that the approach could potentially be extended to other disease states and immunological phenotypes. Subsequent analysis determined that TCRs grouped into clusters in the first cohort also showed a tendency toward co-occurrence across the 120 or so validation repertoires, and 94% of cluster scores exceeded 0. A total of 164 TCR beta chains were listed by the study as associated with cytomegalovirus. Across donors, most TCR sequences were observed very rarely, whereas some public TCRs were present in many individuals.

This receptor was identified in a woman between 18 and 29 years old in good health and CMV-seropositive. The source material was PBMCs.

This receptor carries the CDR3 CASSLDSSYGYTF. The sequence in DNA is TGTGCCAGTAGTTTGGACAGCAGCTATGGCTACACCTTC. The rearranged segments are TRBV19 and TRBJ1-2, and perhaps TRBD1 as D gene, on 6 matching bases. From its cysteine to its phenylalanine, the CDR3 spans 13 amino acids. Only the CDR3 DNA stays, 39 bases, in frame from base 1. The trim is 5 bases for V and 4 bases for J, with a gap of 11 bases between the germline ends. Reading the germline V gene (reference sequence) gives CDR1 LNHDA and CDR2 SQIVND.